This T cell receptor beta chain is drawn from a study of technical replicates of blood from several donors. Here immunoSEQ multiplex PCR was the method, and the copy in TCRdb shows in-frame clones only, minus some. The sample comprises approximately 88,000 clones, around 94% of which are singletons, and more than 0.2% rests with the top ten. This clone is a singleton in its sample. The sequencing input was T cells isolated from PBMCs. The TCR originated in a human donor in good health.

The CDR3 sequence is CASSLPGGRDTQYF. CDR3 in DNA: TGTGCCAGCAGCTTGCCTGGAGGACGGGATACGCAGTATTTT. V is TRBV5-4 and J is TRBJ2-3, with a possible D match to TRBD2 (5 bases). This CDR3 has 14 residues. Germline V gene lookup returns CDR1 SGHNT and CDR2 YYREEE (reference sequence). Deletions cut 1 base from V and 6 bases from J, with 12 bases between. Full variable domain (remainder filled in from reference TRBV5-4 and TRBJ2-3): ETGVTQSPTHLIKTRGQQVTLRCSSQSGHNTVSWYQQALGQGPQFIFQYYREEENGRGNFPPRFSGLQFPNYSSELNVNALELDDSALYLCASSLPGGRDTQYFGPGTRLTVL.